This TCR beta chain is from a study of neurological immune-mediated disorders (dated by TCRdb to between 2018 and 2021). About the full investigation: Peripheral blood TCR-beta repertoires from HTLV-I-associated myelopathy (HAM/TSP) patients, multiple sclerosis patients and healthy controls were compared by UMI-based sequencing. The approximately 100 TCR-beta libraries included longitudinal samples, technical triplicates and paired sorted CD4+ and CD8+ T-cell subsets alongside PBMC samples. The cohort included roughly 71 subjects: roughly 14 with HAM/TSP, about 34 with multiple sclerosis, and approximately 20 healthy controls. The study at large found these results: No identical CDR3 amino acid sequences were found to be shared among expanded clones across subjects, suggesting that TCR-beta repertoires were private in all groups. TCR clonal expansion was highest in HAM/TSP patients and lowest in MS patients, with MS patients falling below even healthy controls.

cDNA was synthesized by template-switch 5'RACE using a primer carrying a 10-nucleotide random unique molecular identifier by which each TCR transcript was tagged. Every sequencing run covered 15-18 subjects and yielded more than 170 million TCR-beta sequences. The RNeasy kit was used to extract total RNA. The KAPA Real-time Library Amplification kit was used to amplify TCR-beta VDJ regions with primers for the TCR constant region and the 5'RACE anchor. Sample indexes and Illumina adaptors were added in a first PCR, and a second PCR then increased library yield. After Ampure bead purification, the roughly 650 bp TCR product was size-selected on a 2% E-gel SizeSelection system. Before pooling, library quality was assessed on a Bioanalyzer, concentration was determined with Qubit, and library quantification was performed with the Kapa Library Quantification kit. Paired-end 2 x 150 bp sequencing of the libraries was performed on an Illumina HiSeq 2500. To increase sequence diversity, roughly 25-31% phiX was spiked into each library pool. The published analysis was carried out like this. Quality-filtered reads were processed with the UMI-based MiGEC pipeline, and over 75% of raw TCR sequences were removed by the MiGEC pipeline during error correction. VDJ genes were aligned to IMGT germline references, and each clonotype was defined by a unique CDR3 amino acid sequence together with V-J genes. Clonal expansion, Shannon diversity, and CDR3 relatedness (CalcPairwiseDistances, ClusterSamples) were evaluated with VDJtools, and phylogenetic trees were built with CLCbio workbench. A clone was classed as expanded if it had 8 or more unique UMIs, a cutoff based on coefficient-of-variation modelling across technical triplicates. TCRdb redid the processing of the public reads, applying fastp at Q25 and MiXCR, and retained in-frame beta chains. Each CDR3 protein gets just one entry, which takes the most common genes and DNA from the rows behind it. For this entry, the V and J calls and clone size follow TCRdb and not the study's own pipeline. Across this sample there are approximately 50,000 distinct CDR3 sequences, with approximately 10% seen only once. The ten most abundant clones make up over 4% of the sample.

The sample holds many counts of this clonotype. The target of this receptor is not known. No per-base quality is available; no much larger clone lies one base away. A distance of 9 bases separates the germline ends of V and J, which lose 5 bases and 4 bases respectively. Its CDR3 holds 12 amino acids, cysteine through phenylalanine. Only the CDR3 portion is preserved as DNA: 36 bases, with reading frame beginning at the first base. Unsorted PBMC libraries were generated from 2 million PBMCs stored in RNAlater at -80 °C until RNA extraction. PBMCs were separated from peripheral blood using Ficoll-Hypaque density gradient centrifugation and then cryopreserved in liquid nitrogen.

The chain is made from TRBV12-3 or TRBV12-4 and TRBJ2-7; confidence is insufficient to name the D gene. This receptor was identified in a man in his 70s with HTLV-1-associated myelopathy (HAM/TSP). What was sequenced was PBMCs. The CDR3 here reads CASSQIGYEQYF. The DNA sequence is TGTGCCAGCAGTCAAATTGGTTACGAGCAGTACTTC.